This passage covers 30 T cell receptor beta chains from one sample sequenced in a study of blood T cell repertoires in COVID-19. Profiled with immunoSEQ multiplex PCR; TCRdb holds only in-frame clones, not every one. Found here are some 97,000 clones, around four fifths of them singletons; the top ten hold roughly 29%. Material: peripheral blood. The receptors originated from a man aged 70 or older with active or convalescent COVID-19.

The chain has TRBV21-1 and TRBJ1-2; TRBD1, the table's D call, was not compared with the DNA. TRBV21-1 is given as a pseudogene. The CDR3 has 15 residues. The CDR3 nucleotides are TGTGCCAGCAGCCCCGGTTGGGCAGTTGACTATGGCTACACCTTC. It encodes CASSPGWAVDYGYTF.

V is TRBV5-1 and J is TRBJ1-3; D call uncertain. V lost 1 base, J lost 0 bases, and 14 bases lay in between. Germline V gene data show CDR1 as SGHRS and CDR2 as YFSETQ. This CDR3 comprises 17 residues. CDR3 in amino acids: CASSLRGRTDSGNTIYF. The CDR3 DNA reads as TGCGCCAGCAGCTTGCGGGGAAGAACAGACTCTGGAAACACCATATATTTT.

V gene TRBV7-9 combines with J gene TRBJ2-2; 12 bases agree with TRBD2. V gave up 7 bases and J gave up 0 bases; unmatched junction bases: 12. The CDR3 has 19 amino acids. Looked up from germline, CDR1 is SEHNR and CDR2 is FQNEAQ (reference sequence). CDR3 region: CASTNAAGLAGSNTGELFF. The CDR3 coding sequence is TGTGCCAGCACCAACGCCGCCGGACTAGCGGGATCGAACACCGGGGAGCTGTTTTTT.

The CDR3 DNA reads as TGTGCCTGGAAGGCCACAGGGAGAGACACCATATATTTT. It is translated as CAWKATGRDTIYF. The rearrangement uses TRBV30 and TRBJ1-3; D possibly corresponds to TRBD1 (6 bases). Per the germline V gene, CDR1 is GTSNPN and CDR2 is SVGIG (reference sequence). The CDR3 runs 13 residues. V was cut by 4 bases and J by 8 bases, with 15 bases left in between.

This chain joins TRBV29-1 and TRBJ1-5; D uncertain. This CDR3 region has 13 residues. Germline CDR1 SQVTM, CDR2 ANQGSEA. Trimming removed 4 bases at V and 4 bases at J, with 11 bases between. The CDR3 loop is CSVAGGGNQPQHF. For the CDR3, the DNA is TGCAGCGTTGCCGGCGGTGGGAATCAGCCCCAGCATTTT.

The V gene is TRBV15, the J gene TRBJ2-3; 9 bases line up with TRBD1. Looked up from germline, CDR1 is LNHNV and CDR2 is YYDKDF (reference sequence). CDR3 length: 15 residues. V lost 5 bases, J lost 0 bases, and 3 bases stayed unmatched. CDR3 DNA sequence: TGTGCCACCAGCGGGGGACAGGGAAGCACAGATACGCAGTATTTT. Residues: CATSGGQGSTDTQYF.

The CDR3 is CASSLAPGGDSNSPLHF. CDR3 sequence (DNA): TGTGCCAGCAGCTTAGCTCCCGGGGGAGACTCCAATTCACCCCTCCACTTT. The chain employs TRBV7-6 and TRBJ1-6; possibly TRBD1 for D (5 bases). V was cut by 0 bases and J by 7 bases, with 16 bases left in between. The germline gives CDR1 SGHVS, CDR2 FNYEAQ. The CDR3 length is 17 residues.

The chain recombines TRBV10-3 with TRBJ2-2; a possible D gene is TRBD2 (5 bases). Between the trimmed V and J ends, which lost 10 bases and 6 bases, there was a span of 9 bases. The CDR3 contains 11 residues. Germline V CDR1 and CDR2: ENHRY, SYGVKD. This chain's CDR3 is CATRESGELFF. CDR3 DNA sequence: TGTGCCACTAGGGAGTCCGGGGAGCTGTTTTTT.

The CDR3 region is CASSYLKSKISYEQYF. The CDR3 nucleotides read TGTGCCAGCAGTTACCTAAAGTCAAAAATCTCCTACGAGCAGTACTTC. J is TRBJ2-7 and V is TRBV6-6; D gene ambiguous. Trimming shortened V by 2 bases and J by 0 bases, and 14 bases separated the two germline ends. Germline V gene sequence: CDR1 MNHNY, CDR2 SVGAGI (reference sequence). The CDR3 loop spans 16 amino acids.

The CDR3 sequence is CATSRDFSGQGSETQYF. As DNA, the CDR3 is TGTGCCACCAGCAGAGATTTTTCAGGGCAGGGATCAGAGACCCAGTACTTC. The V and J genes are TRBV15 and TRBJ2-5; tentatively, D is TRBD1 (5 bases). CDR3 size: 17 residues. The V gene lost 0 bases and the J gene lost 4 bases, with 18 bases spanning the gap. CDR1 and CDR2 from the germline V gene are LNHNV and YYDKDF (reference sequence).

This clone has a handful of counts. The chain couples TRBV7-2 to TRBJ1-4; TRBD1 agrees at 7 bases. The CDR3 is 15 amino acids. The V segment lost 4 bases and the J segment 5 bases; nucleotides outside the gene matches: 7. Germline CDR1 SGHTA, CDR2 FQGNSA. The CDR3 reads CASSSIQGLNEKLFF. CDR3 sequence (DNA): TGTGCCAGCAGCTCTATACAGGGGTTAAATGAAAAACTGTTTTTT.

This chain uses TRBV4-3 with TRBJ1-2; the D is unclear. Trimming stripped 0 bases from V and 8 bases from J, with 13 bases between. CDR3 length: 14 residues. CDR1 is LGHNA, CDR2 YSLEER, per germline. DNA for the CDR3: TGCGCCAGCAGCCAAGATAGACTCCCTGTAGGCTACACCTTC. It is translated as CASSQDRLPVGYTF.

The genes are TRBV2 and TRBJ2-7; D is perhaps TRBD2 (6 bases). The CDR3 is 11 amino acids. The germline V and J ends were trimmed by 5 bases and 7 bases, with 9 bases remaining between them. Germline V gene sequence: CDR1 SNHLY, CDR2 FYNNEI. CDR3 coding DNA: TGTGCCAGCAGTACTAGCCCGGAGCAGTACTTC. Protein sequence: CASSTSPEQYF.

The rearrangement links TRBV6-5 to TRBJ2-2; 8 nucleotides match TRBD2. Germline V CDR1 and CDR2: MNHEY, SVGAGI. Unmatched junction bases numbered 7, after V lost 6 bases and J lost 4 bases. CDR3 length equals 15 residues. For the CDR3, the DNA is TGTGCCAGCAGAACAACTAGCGGATCCACCGGGGAGCTGTTTTTT. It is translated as CASRTTSGSTGELFF.

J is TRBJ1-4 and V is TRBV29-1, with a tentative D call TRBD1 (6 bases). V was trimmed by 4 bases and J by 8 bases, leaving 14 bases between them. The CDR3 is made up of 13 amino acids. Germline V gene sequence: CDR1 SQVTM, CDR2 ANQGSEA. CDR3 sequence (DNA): TGCAGCGTTGGGGGGGGGCTGCAGGAAAAACTGTTTTTT. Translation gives CSVGGGLQEKLFF.

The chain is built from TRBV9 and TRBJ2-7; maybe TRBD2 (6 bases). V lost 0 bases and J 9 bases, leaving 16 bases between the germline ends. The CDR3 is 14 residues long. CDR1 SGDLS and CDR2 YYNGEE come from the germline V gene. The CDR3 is CASSVDGRGSGQYF. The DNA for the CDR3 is TGTGCCAGCAGCGTAGATGGGCGGGGATCTGGGCAGTACTTC. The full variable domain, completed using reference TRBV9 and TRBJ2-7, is DSGVTQTPKHLITATGQRVTLRCSPRSGDLSVYWYQQSLDQGLQFLIQYYNGEERAKGNILERFSAQQFPDLHSELNLSSLELGDSALYFCASSVDGRGSGQYFGPGTRLTVT.

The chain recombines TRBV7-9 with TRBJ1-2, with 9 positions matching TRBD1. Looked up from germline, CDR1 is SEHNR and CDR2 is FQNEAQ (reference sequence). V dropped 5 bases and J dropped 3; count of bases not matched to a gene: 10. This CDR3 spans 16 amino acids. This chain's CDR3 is CASSPSPGTGHYGYTF. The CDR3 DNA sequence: TGTGCCAGCAGCCCTAGTCCCGGGACAGGGCACTATGGCTACACCTTC. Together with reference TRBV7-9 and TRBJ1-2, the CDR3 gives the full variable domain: DTGVSQNPRHKITKRGQNVTFRCDPISEHNRLYWYRQTLGQGPEFLTYFQNEAQLEKSRLLSDRFSAERPKGSFSTLEIQRTEQGDSAMYLCASSPSPGTGHYGYTFGSGTRLTVV.

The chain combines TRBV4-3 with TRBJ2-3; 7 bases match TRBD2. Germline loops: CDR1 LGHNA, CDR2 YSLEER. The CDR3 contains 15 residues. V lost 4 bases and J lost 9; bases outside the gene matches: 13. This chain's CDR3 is CASSPGRALLETQYF. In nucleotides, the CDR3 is TGCGCCAGCAGCCCGGGGAGGGCCCTCCTTGAAACGCAGTATTTT.

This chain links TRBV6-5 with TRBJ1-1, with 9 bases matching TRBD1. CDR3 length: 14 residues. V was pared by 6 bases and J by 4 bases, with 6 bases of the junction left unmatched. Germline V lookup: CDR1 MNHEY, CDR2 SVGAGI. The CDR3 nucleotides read TGTGCCAGCAGGGAGGACAGGGGAGGCACTGAAGCTTTCTTT. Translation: CASREDRGGTEAFF.

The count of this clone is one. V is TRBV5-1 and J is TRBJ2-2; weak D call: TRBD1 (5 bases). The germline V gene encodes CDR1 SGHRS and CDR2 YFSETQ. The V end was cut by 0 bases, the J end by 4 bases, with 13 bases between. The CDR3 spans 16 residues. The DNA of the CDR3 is TGCGCCAGCAGCTTGGAGCCAGGGCTGGGCACCGGGGAGCTGTTTTTT. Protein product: CASSLEPGLGTGELFF.

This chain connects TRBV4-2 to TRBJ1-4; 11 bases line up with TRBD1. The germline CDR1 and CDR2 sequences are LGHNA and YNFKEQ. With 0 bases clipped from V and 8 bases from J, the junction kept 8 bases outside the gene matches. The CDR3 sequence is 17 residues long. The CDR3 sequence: CASSQDEDRGRGEKLFF. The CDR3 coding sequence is TGTGCCAGCAGCCAAGATGAGGACAGGGGGCGCGGGGAAAAACTGTTTTTT.

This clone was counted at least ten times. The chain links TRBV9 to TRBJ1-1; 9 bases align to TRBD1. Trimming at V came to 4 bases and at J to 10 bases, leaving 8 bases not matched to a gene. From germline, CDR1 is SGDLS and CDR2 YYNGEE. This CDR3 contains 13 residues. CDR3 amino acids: CASSSRPGQGAFF. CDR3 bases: TGTGCCAGCAGCAGCCGTCCGGGACAGGGAGCTTTCTTT.

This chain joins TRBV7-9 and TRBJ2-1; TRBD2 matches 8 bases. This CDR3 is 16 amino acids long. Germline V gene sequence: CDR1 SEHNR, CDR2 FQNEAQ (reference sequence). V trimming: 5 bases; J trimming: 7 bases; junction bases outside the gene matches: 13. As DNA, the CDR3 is TGTGCCAGCAGCCCTGGGACTAGGGGTTCGTTGAATGAGCAGTTCTTC. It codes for CASSPGTRGSLNEQFF.

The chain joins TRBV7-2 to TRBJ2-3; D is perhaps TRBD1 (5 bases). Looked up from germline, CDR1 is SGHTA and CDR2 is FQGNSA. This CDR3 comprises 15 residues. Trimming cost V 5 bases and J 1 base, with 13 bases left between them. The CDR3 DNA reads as TGTGCCAGCAGCCGTGGTGGGGCGGGCACAGATACGCAGTATTTT. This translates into CASSRGGAGTDTQYF.

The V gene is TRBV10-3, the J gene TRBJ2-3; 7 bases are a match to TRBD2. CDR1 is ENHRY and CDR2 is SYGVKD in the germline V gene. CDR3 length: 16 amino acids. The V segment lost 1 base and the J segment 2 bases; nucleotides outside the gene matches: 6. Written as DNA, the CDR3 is TGTGCCATCAGTGAGTTTACTAGCGCGATCACAGATACGCAGTATTTT. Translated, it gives CAISEFTSAITDTQYF.

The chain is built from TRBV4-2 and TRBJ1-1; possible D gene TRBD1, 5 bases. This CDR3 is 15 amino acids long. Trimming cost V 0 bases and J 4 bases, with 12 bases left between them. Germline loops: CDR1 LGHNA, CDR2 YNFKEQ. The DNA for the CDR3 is TGTGCCAGCAGCCAAGAGGGAGGGAGGGGCACTGAAGCTTTCTTT. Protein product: CASSQEGGRGTEAFF.

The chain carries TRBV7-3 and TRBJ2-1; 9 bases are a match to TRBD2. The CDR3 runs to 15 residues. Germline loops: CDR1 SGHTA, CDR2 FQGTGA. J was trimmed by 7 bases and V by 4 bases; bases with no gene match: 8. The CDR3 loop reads CASSSAGTSINEQFF. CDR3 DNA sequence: TGTGCCAGCAGCTCCGCCGGGACTAGCATAAATGAGCAGTTCTTC.

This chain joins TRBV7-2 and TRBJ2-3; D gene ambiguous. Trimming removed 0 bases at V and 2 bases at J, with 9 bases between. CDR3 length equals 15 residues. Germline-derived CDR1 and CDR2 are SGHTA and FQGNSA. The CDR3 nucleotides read TGTGCCAGCAGCTTAGCGCGGCTGAACACAGATACGCAGTATTTT. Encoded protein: CASSLARLNTDTQYF.

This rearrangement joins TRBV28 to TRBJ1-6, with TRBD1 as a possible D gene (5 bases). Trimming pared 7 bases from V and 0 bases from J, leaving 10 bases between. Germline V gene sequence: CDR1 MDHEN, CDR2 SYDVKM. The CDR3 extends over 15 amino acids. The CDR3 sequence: CASKRQSSYNSPLHF. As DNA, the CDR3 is TGTGCCAGCAAGCGACAGAGCTCCTATAATTCACCCCTCCACTTT.

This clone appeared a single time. CDR3 amino acids: CASSPADRPSYEQYF. Here the CDR3 DNA reads TGTGCCAGCAGTCCGGCCGACAGGCCCTCCTACGAGCAGTACTTC. V is TRBV27 and J is TRBJ2-7; weak D call: TRBD1 (6 bases). V was clipped by 5 bases and J by 0 bases, with 14 bases between them. Germline V gene data show CDR1 as MNHEY and CDR2 as SMNVEV (reference sequence). The CDR3 runs to 15 residues.